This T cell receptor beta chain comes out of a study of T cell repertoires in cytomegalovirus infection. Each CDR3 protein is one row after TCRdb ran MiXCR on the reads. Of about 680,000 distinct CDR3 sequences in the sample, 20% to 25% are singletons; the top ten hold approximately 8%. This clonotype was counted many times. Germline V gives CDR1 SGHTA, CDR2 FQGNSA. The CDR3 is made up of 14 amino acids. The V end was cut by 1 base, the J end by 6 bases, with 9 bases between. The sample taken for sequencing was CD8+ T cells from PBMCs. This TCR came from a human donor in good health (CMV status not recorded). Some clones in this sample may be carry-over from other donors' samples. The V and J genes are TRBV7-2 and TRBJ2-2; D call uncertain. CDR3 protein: CASSLVERAGELFF. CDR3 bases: TGTGCCAGCAGCTTAGTAGAACGGGCCGGGGAGCTGTTTTTT.